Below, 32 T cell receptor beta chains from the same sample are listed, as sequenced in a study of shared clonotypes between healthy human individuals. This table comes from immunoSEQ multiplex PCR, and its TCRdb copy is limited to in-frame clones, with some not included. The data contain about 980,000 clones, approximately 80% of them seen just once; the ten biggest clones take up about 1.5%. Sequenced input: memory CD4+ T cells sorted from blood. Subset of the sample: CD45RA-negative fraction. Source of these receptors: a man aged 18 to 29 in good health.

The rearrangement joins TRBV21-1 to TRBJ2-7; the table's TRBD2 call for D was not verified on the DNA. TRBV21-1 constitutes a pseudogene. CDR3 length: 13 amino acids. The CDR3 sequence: CASSKGRGYEQYF. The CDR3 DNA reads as TGTGCCAGCAGCAAAGGGAGGGGATACGAGCAGTACTTC.

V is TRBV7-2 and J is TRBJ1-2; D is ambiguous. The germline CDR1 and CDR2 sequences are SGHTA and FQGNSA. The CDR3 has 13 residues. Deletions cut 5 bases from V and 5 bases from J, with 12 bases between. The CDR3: CASSHSTGYGYTF. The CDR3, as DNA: TGTGCCAGCAGCCACTCCACGGGTTATGGCTACACCTTC.

CDR3 nucleotide sequence: TGTGCCACCAGCAGAGCAGGGGCTGTTAGCAATCAGCCCCAGCATTTT. This codes for CATSRAGAVSNQPQHF. The chain employs TRBV15 and TRBJ1-5; possible D gene TRBD1, 6 bases. The CDR3 extends over 16 amino acids. V lost 1 base to trimming and J lost 0 bases, with 10 bases between them. Per germline, CDR1 LNHNV and CDR2 YYDKDF (reference sequence).

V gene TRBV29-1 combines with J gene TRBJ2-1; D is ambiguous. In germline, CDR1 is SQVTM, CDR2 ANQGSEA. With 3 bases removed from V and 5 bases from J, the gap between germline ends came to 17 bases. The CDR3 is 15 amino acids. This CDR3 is CSVEGQATLDNEQFF. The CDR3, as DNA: TGCAGCGTTGAGGGCCAGGCGACTTTAGACAATGAGCAGTTCTTC.

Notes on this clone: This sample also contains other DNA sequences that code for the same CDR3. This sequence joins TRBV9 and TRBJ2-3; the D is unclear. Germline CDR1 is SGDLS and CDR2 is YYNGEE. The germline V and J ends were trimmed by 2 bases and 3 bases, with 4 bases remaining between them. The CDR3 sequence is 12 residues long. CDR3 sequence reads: CASSVSTDTQYF. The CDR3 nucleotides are TGTGCCAGCAGCGTCTCTACAGATACGCAGTATTTT.

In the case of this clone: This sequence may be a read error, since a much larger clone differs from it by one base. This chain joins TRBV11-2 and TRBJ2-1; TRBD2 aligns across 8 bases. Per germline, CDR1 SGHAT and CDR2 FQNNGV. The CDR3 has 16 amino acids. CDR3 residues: CASSRLSSGAYNEQLF. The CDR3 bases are TGTGCCAGCAGCCGACTGAGTAGCGGGGCCTACAATGAGCAGCTCTTC.

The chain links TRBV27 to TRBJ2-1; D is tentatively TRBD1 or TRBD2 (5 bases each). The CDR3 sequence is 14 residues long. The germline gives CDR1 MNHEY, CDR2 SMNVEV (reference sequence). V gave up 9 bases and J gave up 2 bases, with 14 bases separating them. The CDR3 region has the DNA TGTGCCAGTTGGGGCCTAGCTCCCTACAATGAGCAGTTCTTC. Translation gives CASWGLAPYNEQFF.

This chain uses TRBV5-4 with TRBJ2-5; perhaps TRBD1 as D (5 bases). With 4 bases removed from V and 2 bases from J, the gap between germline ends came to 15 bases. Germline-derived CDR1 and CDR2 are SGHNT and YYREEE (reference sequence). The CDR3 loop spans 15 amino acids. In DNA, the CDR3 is TGTGCCAGCAGCAAGGATCCGCGGACACAAGAGACCCAGTACTTC. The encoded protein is CASSKDPRTQETQYF.

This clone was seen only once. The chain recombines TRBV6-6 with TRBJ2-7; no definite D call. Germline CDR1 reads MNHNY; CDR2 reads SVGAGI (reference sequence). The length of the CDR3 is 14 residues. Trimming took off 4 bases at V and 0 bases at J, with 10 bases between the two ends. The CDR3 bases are TGTGCCAGCAGTTCCCAGGTGGGCTCCTACGAGCAGTACTTC. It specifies CASSSQVGSYEQYF.

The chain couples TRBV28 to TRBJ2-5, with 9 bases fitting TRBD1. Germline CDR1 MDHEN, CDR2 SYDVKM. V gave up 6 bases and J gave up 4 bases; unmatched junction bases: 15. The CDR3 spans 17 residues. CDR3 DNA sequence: TGTGCCAGCAGCACTAGGGGGCGGGACAGGGTCCTAGAGACCCAGTACTTC. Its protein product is CASSTRGRDRVLETQYF.

CDR3 loop: CATGFGKYQETQYF. As DNA, the CDR3 is TGTGCCACCGGTTTCGGGAAGTACCAAGAGACCCAGTACTTC. The chain combines TRBV15 with TRBJ2-5, with D maybe TRBD2 (5 bases). Germline CDR1 is LNHNV and CDR2 is YYDKDF (reference sequence). The CDR3 sequence is 14 residues long. V was trimmed by 8 bases and J by 0 bases, leaving 13 bases between them.

The CDR3 protein is CASSLSLGYNEQFF. Written as DNA, the CDR3 is TGTGCCAGCTCCCTCTCCCTGGGCTACAATGAGCAGTTCTTC. The chain joins TRBV18 to TRBJ2-1, with no clear D. The CDR3 length is 14 residues. Germline-derived CDR1 and CDR2 are KGHSH and LQKENI. The V and J ends lost 6 bases and 3 bases respectively, with 12 bases between them.

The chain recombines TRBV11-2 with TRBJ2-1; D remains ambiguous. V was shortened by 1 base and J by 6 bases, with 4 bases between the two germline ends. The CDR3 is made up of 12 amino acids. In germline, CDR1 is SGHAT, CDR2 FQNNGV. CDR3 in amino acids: CASSLGSNEQFF. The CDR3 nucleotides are TGTGCCAGCAGCTTAGGATCCAATGAGCAGTTCTTC.

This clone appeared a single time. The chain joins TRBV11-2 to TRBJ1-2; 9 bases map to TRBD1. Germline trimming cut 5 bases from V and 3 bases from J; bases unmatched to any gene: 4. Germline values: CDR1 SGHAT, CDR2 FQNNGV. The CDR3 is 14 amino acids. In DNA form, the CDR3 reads TGTGCCAGCAGCCATCGGACAGGGGACTATGGCTACACCTTC. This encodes CASSHRTGDYGYTF.

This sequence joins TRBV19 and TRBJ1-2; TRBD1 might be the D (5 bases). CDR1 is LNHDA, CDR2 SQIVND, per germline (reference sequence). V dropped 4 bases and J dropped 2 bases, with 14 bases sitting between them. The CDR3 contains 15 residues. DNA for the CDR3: TGTGCCAGTAGTACCGAAACAGGAGGCAACTATGGCTACACCTTC. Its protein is CASSTETGGNYGYTF. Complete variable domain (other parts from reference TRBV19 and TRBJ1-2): DGGITQSPKYLFRKEGQNVTLSCEQNLNHDAMYWYRQDPGQGLRLIYYSQIVNDFQKGDIAEGYSVSREKKESFPLTVTSAQKNPTAFYLCASSTETGGNYGYTFGSGTRLTVV.

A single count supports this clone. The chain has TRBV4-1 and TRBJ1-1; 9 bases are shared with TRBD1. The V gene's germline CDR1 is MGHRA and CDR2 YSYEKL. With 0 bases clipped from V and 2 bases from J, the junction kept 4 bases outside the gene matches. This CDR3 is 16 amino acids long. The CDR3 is CASSQDRDRVNTEAFF. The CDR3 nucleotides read TGCGCCAGCAGCCAAGATCGGGACAGGGTAAACACTGAAGCTTTCTTT.

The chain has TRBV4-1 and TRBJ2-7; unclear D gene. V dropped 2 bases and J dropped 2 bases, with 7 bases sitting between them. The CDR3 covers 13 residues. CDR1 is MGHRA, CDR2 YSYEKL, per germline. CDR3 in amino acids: CASSQYGAYEQYF. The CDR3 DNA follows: TGCGCCAGCAGCCAATACGGAGCCTACGAGCAGTACTTC.

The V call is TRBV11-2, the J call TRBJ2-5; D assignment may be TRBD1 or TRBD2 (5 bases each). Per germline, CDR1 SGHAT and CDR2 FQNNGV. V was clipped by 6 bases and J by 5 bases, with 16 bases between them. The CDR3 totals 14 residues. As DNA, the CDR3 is TGTGCCAGCAGGGGGCCCGGGGCCACGGAGACCCAGTACTTC. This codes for CASRGPGATETQYF. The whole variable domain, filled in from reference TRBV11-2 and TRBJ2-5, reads EAGVAQSPRYKIIEKRQSVAFWCNPISGHATLYWYQQILGQGPKLLIQFQNNGVVDDSQLPKDRFSAERLKGVDSTLKIQPAKLEDSAVYLCASRGPGATETQYFGPGTRLLVL.

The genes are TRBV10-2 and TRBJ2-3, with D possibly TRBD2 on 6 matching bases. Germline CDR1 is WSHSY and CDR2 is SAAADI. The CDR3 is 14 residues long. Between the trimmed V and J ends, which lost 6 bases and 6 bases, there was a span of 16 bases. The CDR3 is CASRGGGAGDTQYF. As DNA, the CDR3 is TGCGCCAGCAGGGGTGGAGGGGCAGGGGATACGCAGTATTTT.

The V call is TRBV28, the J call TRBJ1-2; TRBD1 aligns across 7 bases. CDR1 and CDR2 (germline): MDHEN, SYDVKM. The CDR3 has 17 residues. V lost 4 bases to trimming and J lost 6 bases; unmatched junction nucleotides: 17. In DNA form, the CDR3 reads TGTGCCAGCAGTTCCATTCCTCAGGGGGTAGGGCTAGATGGCTACACCTTC. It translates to CASSSIPQGVGLDGYTF.

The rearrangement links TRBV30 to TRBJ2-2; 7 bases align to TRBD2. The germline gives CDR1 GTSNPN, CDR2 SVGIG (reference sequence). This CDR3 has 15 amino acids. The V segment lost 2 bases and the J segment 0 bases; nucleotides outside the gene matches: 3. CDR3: CAWSRAGTNTGELFF. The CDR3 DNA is TGTGCCTGGAGTAGAGCGGGAACGAACACCGGGGAGCTGTTTTTT.

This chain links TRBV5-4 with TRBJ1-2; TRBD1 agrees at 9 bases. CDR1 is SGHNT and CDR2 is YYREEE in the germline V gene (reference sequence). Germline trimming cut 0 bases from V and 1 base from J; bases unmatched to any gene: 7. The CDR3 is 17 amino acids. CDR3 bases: TGTGCCAGCAGCTTGGCGTTTGGACAGGGGATTAACTATGGCTACACCTTC. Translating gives CASSLAFGQGINYGYTF. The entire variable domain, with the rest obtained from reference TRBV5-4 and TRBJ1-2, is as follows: ETGVTQSPTHLIKTRGQQVTLRCSSQSGHNTVSWYQQALGQGPQFIFQYYREEENGRGNFPPRFSGLQFPNYSSELNVNALELDDSALYLCASSLAFGQGINYGYTFGSGTRLTVV.

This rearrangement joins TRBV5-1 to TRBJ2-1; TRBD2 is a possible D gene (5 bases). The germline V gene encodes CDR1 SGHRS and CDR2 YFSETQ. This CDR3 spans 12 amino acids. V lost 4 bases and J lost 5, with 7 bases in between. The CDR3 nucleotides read TGCGCCAGCAGCCCGACTAACAATGAGCAGTTCTTC. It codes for CASSPTNNEQFF.

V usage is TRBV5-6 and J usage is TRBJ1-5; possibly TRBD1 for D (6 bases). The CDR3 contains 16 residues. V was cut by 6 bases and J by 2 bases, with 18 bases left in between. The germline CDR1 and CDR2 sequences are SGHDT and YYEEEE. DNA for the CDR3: TGTGCCAGCACCTGGGGAGGGGGAGTAGGCAATCAGCCCCAGCATTTT. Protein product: CASTWGGGVGNQPQHF.

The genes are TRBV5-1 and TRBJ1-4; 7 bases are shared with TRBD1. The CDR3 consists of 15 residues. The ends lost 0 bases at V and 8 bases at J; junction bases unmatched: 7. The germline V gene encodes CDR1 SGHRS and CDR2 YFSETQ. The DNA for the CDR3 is TGCGCCAGCAGCTTGGTCGGACAGGTCGGCGAAAAACTGTTTTTT. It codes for CASSLVGQVGEKLFF.

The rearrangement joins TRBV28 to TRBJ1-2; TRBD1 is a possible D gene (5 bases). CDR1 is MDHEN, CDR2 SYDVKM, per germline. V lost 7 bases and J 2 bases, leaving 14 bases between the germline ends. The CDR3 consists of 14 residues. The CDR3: CASTQGVGNYGYTF. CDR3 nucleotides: TGTGCCAGCACTCAGGGTGTGGGGAACTATGGCTACACCTTC.

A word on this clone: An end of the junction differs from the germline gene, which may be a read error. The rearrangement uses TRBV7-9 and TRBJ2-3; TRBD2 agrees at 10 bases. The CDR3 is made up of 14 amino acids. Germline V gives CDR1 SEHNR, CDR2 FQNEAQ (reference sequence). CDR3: CASSLGLAADTQYF. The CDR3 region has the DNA TGTGCCAGCAGTTTAGGACTAGCGGCAGATACGCAGTATTTT.

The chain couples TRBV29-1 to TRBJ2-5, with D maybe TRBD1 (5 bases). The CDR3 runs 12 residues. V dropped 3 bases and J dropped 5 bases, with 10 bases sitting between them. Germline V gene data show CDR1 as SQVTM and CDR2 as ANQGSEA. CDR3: CSVDSGWETQYF. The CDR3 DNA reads TGCAGCGTTGATTCAGGGTGGGAGACCCAGTACTTC.

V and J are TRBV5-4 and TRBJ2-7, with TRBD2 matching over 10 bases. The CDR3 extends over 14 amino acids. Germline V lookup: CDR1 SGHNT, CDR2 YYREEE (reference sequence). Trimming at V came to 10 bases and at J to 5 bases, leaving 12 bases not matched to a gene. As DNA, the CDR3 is TGTGCCTACAGAGCCGCTAGCGGGAGTAACGAGCAGTACTTC. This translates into CAYRAASGSNEQYF.

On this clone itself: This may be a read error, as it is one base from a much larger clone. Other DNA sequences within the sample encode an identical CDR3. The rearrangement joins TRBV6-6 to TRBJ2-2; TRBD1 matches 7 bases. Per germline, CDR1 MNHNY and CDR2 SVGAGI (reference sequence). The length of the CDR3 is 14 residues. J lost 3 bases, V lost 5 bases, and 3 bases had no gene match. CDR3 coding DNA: TGTGCCAGCAGTCGGGACAGAGACACCGGGGAGCTGTTTTTT. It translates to CASSRDRDTGELFF.

The CDR3 bases are TGTGCCAGCAGTTTAATAAACCTCTATGGCTACACCTTC. Translated: CASSLINLYGYTF. The V call is TRBV28, the J call TRBJ1-2, with D uncertain. Per the germline V gene, CDR1 is MDHEN and CDR2 is SYDVKM. The CDR3 covers 13 residues. Trimming removed 2 bases from V and 4 bases from J, with 8 bases in between.

The CDR3 DNA is TGTGCCAGCACCATGTCGGACAACGGCTACACCTTC. Translating gives CASTMSDNGYTF. This chain connects TRBV6-1 to TRBJ1-2; possibly TRBD1 for D (5 bases). The CDR3 is 12 residues long. CDR1 and CDR2 from the germline V gene are MNHNS and SASEGT. V was pared by 7 bases and J by 8 bases, with 14 bases between.